The 30 T cell receptor beta chains below all came from one sample that was sequenced in a study of shared clonotypes between healthy human individuals. Here immunoSEQ multiplex PCR was the method, and the copy in TCRdb shows in-frame clones only, minus some. Here the sample spans 500,000 or so clones, 90% to 97% being singletons. The sample was naive CD4+ T cells sorted from blood. Subset of the sample: CD45RA+ positively selected. These receptors were taken from a woman between 25 and 40 years old in good health.

The chain links TRBV6-6 to TRBJ1-1, with 9 bases aligning to TRBD1. The junction had 5 bases not matched to a gene; V was cut back by 5 bases and J by 1 base. The CDR3 extends over 15 amino acids. CDR1 is MNHNY and CDR2 is SVGAGI in the germline V gene (reference sequence). This CDR3 is CASSLQGARNTEAFF. DNA of the CDR3: TGTGCCAGCAGTCTACAGGGGGCGCGGAACACTGAAGCTTTCTTT.

The J gene is TRBJ2-1, the V gene TRBV11-2; 7 nucleotides align to TRBD2. The CDR3 covers 15 residues. The V segment lost 4 bases and the J segment 4 bases; nucleotides outside the gene matches: 7. Per germline, CDR1 SGHAT and CDR2 FQNNGV. The CDR3 sequence: CASSSGRGRYNEQFF. CDR3 nucleotides: TGTGCCAGCAGCTCGGGCCGCGGGAGATACAATGAGCAGTTCTTC.

The chain links TRBV28 to TRBJ1-5; D unresolved. Trimming took off 7 bases at V and 2 bases at J, with 15 bases between the two ends. The CDR3 is 15 amino acids. Per germline, CDR1 MDHEN and CDR2 SYDVKM. The CDR3 DNA sequence: TGTGCCAGCAAGTCACCCTCACCGGGCAATCAGCCCCAGCATTTT. Residues: CASKSPSPGNQPQHF. Supplemented by reference TRBV28 and TRBJ1-5, the full variable domain reads DVKVTQSSRYLVKRTGEKVFLECVQDMDHENMFWYRQDPGLGLRLIYFSYDVKMKEKGDIPEGYSVSREKKERFSLILESASTNQTSMYLCASKSPSPGNQPQHFGDGTRLSIL.

The chain joins TRBV11-2 to TRBJ2-3; D is unclear. Germline CDR1 SGHAT, CDR2 FQNNGV. The CDR3 has 15 residues. V gave up 0 bases and J gave up 7 bases, with 14 bases separating them. The CDR3 DNA reads as TGTGCCAGCAGCTTAGAGCCCTCTCGCGCGCATACGCAGTATTTT. It translates to CASSLEPSRAHTQYF.

The rearrangement links TRBV11-2 to TRBJ1-3, with 8 bases matching TRBD1. The germline V gene encodes CDR1 SGHAT and CDR2 FQNNGV. The CDR3 contains 15 residues. Trimming cost V 4 bases and J 4 bases; bases outside gene matches: 6. The CDR3 region has the DNA TGTGCCAGCAGCTCGGTGACAGGGGAAGGAAACACCATATATTTT. It yields the protein CASSSVTGEGNTIYF.

The gene calls are TRBV29-1 and TRBJ1-1; TRBD1 matches at 7 bases. CDR3 length equals 17 residues. V dropped 2 bases and J dropped 1; count of bases not matched to a gene: 13. Germline V CDR1 and CDR2: SQVTM, ANQGSEA. The CDR3 spells CSVERVPTGKENTEAFF. The CDR3 bases are TGCAGCGTTGAACGAGTCCCGACAGGGAAGGAGAACACTGAAGCTTTCTTT.

This chain uses TRBV7-9 with TRBJ1-1; 8 bases match TRBD1. The length of the CDR3 is 15 residues. In germline, CDR1 is SEHNR, CDR2 FQNEAQ (reference sequence). V trimming: 5 bases; J trimming: 4 bases; junction bases outside the gene matches: 9. CDR3 amino acids: CASSKRQGSITEAFF. CDR3 coding DNA: TGTGCCAGCAGCAAAAGACAGGGGAGTATCACTGAAGCTTTCTTT.

The CDR3 reads CASSLGRGIYNEQFF. In DNA, the CDR3 is TGTGCCAGCAGCTTAGGACGAGGCATCTACAATGAGCAGTTCTTC. The chain carries TRBV11-1 and TRBJ2-1; D is undetermined. Trimming took 1 base from V and 3 from J, leaving 10 bases between them. Germline values: CDR1 SGHAT, CDR2 FQDESV (reference sequence). The CDR3 has 15 residues.

The CDR3 DNA is TGTGCCAGCAGGGGGACAGGGTCCCACAATGAGCAGTTCTTC. Residues: CASRGTGSHNEQFF. V gene TRBV6-5 combines with J gene TRBJ2-1; the match to TRBD1 covers 9 bases. Germline lookup yields CDR1 MNHEY and CDR2 SVGAGI. The CDR3 sequence is 14 residues long. With V trimmed by 6 bases and J by 5 bases, 5 bases remained unmatched.

In the case of this clone: The sample has other DNA sequences that encode this CDR3 too. The chain joins TRBV27 to TRBJ1-4; possibly TRBD1 for D (6 bases). The CDR3 covers 14 residues. V lost 4 bases, J lost 5 bases, and 11 bases lay in between. Germline-derived CDR1 and CDR2 are MNHEY and SMNVEV (reference sequence). CDR3 nucleotides: TGTGCCAGCAGTTCTGGACAGATAAATGAAAAACTGTTTTTT. It is translated as CASSSGQINEKLFF.

This chain connects TRBV21-1 to TRBJ1-4; the table calls TRBD1, which could not be checked here. TRBV21-1 is a listed pseudogene. The CDR3 totals 19 residues. Written as DNA, the CDR3 is TGTGCCAGCAGCAAAGAACGGTTTTACGCCGGGACAGGGCGTGAAAAACTGTTTTTT. It yields the protein CASSKERFYAGTGREKLFF.

The rearrangement links TRBV29-1 to TRBJ2-3; the match to TRBD2 covers 9 bases. CDR1 and CDR2 from the germline V gene are SQVTM and ANQGSEA. CDR3 length: 16 residues. After removal of 1 base from V and 7 bases from J, the junction contained 12 bases not matched to a gene. The CDR3 DNA follows: TGCAGCGTTGAAGCGGGTAGCGGGGGTTCACGACATACGCAGTATTTT. Encoded protein: CSVEAGSGGSRHTQYF.

The V call is TRBV4-2, the J call TRBJ1-1, with D hard to call. The CDR3 is 14 residues long. The V gene's germline CDR1 is LGHNA and CDR2 YNFKEQ. V lost 0 bases to trimming and J lost 8 bases, with 13 bases between them. CDR3 DNA: TGTGCCAGCAGCCAAGAGATTGGTACCCGCGAAGCTTTCTTT. Its translation is CASSQEIGTREAFF.

This chain joins TRBV29-1 and TRBJ2-5; a possible D gene is TRBD2 (5 bases). CDR1 and CDR2 from the germline V gene are SQVTM and ANQGSEA. This CDR3 is 15 amino acids long. The ends were cut back, 4 bases at V and 1 base at J, with 16 bases in the middle. CDR3 DNA: TGCAGCGTTGGGGCCTCAGGAGGCTCCCAAGAGACCCAGTACTTC. This sequence encodes CSVGASGGSQETQYF.

The V and J genes are TRBV19 and TRBJ1-1, with 8 bases identical to TRBD1. V trimming: 5 bases; J trimming: 3 bases; junction bases outside the gene matches: 8. Germline CDR1 LNHDA, CDR2 SQIVND (reference sequence). The CDR3 sequence is 15 residues long. The CDR3 nucleotides are TGTGCCAGTAGTCCGTGGACAGGGAGGCACACTGAAGCTTTCTTT. It codes for CASSPWTGRHTEAFF.

The V and J genes are TRBV6-1 and TRBJ1-1, with D tentatively TRBD1 (6 bases). The germline V gene has CDR1 MNHNS and CDR2 SASEGT. This CDR3 is 15 amino acids long. Trimming took off 3 bases at V and 0 bases at J, with 11 bases between the two ends. The DNA of the CDR3 is TGTGCCAGCAGTGATTTTGGACAGTTGAACACTGAAGCTTTCTTT. It codes for CASSDFGQLNTEAFF.

This chain joins TRBV19 and TRBJ2-2, with D perhaps TRBD1 or TRBD2 (5 bases each). Germline lookup yields CDR1 LNHDA and CDR2 SQIVND (reference sequence). V was cut by 5 bases and J by 1 base, with 14 bases left in between. The CDR3 consists of 16 residues. DNA for the CDR3: TGTGCCAGTAGTTTATGGGGGTTGGGGAACACCGGGGAGCTGTTTTTT. Amino acid sequence: CASSLWGLGNTGELFF.

The genes are TRBV25-1 and TRBJ2-7; D unclear. Germline CDR1 reads MGHDK; CDR2 reads SYGVNS. Trimming shortened V by 0 bases and J by 6 bases, and 9 bases separated the two germline ends. The CDR3 extends over 13 amino acids. The CDR3 nucleotides are TGTGCCAGCAGTGAATATATCGGGCTCGAGCAGTACTTC. Residues: CASSEYIGLEQYF.

The chain combines TRBV28 with TRBJ1-5; 7 nucleotides match TRBD1. This CDR3 comprises 17 residues. Germline V gene data show CDR1 as MDHEN and CDR2 as SYDVKM. With V trimmed by 4 bases and J by 4 bases, 13 bases remained unmatched. The CDR3, as DNA: TGTGCCAGCAGTTCCCGGTTGGGGCAGGGGGAAAATCAGCCCCAGCATTTT. Translated: CASSSRLGQGENQPQHF.

The chain employs TRBV4-1 and TRBJ2-1; 10 nucleotides align to TRBD2. The CDR3 is made up of 20 amino acids. Trimming at V came to 4 bases and at J to 7 bases, leaving 22 bases not matched to a gene. Per germline, CDR1 MGHRA and CDR2 YSYEKL. The CDR3 loop reads CASSPPGKREGLRLRNEQFF. Written as DNA, the CDR3 is TGCGCCAGCAGCCCACCGGGGAAGCGGGAGGGCCTAAGGTTACGTAATGAGCAGTTCTTC.

This clone was seen once. The rearrangement joins TRBV7-9 to TRBJ2-2; 10 positions agree with TRBD1. The CDR3 extends over 16 amino acids. The junction had 5 bases not matched to a gene; V was cut back by 5 bases and J by 2 bases. The germline CDR1 and CDR2 sequences are SEHNR and FQNEAQ (reference sequence). The CDR3 region is CASSPDRGPNTGELFF. The CDR3 DNA reads TGTGCCAGCAGCCCCGACAGGGGGCCAAACACCGGGGAGCTGTTTTTT.

The chain links TRBV28 to TRBJ2-7, with 9 bases that match TRBD1. Germline-derived CDR1 and CDR2 are MDHEN and SYDVKM. The CDR3 contains 15 residues. V lost 8 bases, J lost 4 bases, and 12 bases stayed unmatched. CDR3: CASGLGDRALYEQYF. CDR3 DNA: TGTGCCAGCGGACTAGGGGACAGGGCACTTTACGAGCAGTACTTC.

This clone was picked up one time. The J gene is TRBJ2-3, the V gene TRBV10-3; perhaps D is TRBD1 or TRBD2 (5 bases each). The germline gives CDR1 ENHRY, CDR2 SYGVKD. The CDR3 has 13 amino acids. Trimming left V 9 bases short and J 0 bases short, with 10 bases between. The CDR3 DNA follows: TGTGCCATGCGAGGGGATAGCACAGATACGCAGTATTTT. Residues: CAMRGDSTDTQYF.

The chain couples TRBV11-3 to TRBJ2-1, with D perhaps being TRBD1 or TRBD2 (5 bases each). Germline CDR1 reads SGHNT; CDR2 reads YENEEA. V shed 5 bases and J shed 10 bases, with 15 bases lying between them. The CDR3 length is 13 residues. In DNA form, the CDR3 reads TGTGCCAGCAGCACGGGACCGAACCGCGAGCAGTTCTTC. This sequence encodes CASSTGPNREQFF.

J is TRBJ2-3 and V is TRBV9; 12 positions agree with TRBD2. This CDR3 has 17 residues. CDR1 is SGDLS, CDR2 YYNGEE, per germline. Trimming cost V 3 bases and J 1 base; bases outside gene matches: 6. The CDR3 reads CASSATLAGGGTDTQYF. The CDR3 coding sequence is TGTGCCAGCAGCGCTACTCTAGCGGGAGGGGGCACAGATACGCAGTATTTT.

The V and J genes are TRBV28 and TRBJ2-3, with 10 nucleotides matching TRBD2. The germline CDR1 and CDR2 sequences are MDHEN and SYDVKM. J lost 4 bases, V lost 1 base, and 5 bases had no gene match. This CDR3 contains 16 residues. The DNA for the CDR3 is TGTGCCAGCAGTTTATCTCAACTAGCGGGACCAGATACGCAGTATTTT. Residues: CASSLSQLAGPDTQYF.

The rearrangement joins TRBV28 to TRBJ1-2; 8 bases are shared with TRBD1. The germline gives CDR1 MDHEN, CDR2 SYDVKM. V shed 5 bases and J 4 bases; nucleotides not matched to a gene: 9. CDR3 length equals 15 residues. CDR3 DNA sequence: TGTGCCAGCAGTCTCACAGGGGGACCCTTCTATGGCTACACCTTC. It codes for CASSLTGGPFYGYTF.

The rearrangement links TRBV7-9 to TRBJ1-1; D not resolved. The CDR3 has 13 amino acids. The ends were cut back, 5 bases at V and 1 base at J, with 8 bases in the middle. In germline, CDR1 is SEHNR, CDR2 FQNEAQ (reference sequence). The CDR3: CASSIGWNTEAFF. The CDR3 DNA is TGTGCCAGCAGCATAGGGTGGAACACTGAAGCTTTCTTT.

The rearrangement links TRBV19 to TRBJ2-3, with 14 bases identical to TRBD2. This CDR3 is built from 17 residues. The ends lost 3 bases at V and 2 bases at J; junction bases unmatched: 4. Germline V gene sequence: CDR1 LNHDA, CDR2 SQIVND (reference sequence). CDR3 sequence: CASSMAGLAGDTDTQYF. The CDR3 nucleotides read TGTGCCAGTAGTATGGCGGGACTAGCGGGAGACACAGATACGCAGTATTTT.

The chain has TRBV11-2 and TRBJ1-3; D may be TRBD1 (6 bases). Between the trimmed V and J ends, which lost 5 bases and 5 bases, there was a span of 19 bases. Germline V gene sequence: CDR1 SGHAT, CDR2 FQNNGV. The CDR3 is 16 residues long. DNA for the CDR3: TGTGCCAGCAGCACCTCTGACAGGCTCCCGCGAAACACCATATATTTT. It yields the protein CASSTSDRLPRNTIYF.